These 25 T cell receptor beta chains share one sample of origin, sequenced in a study of beta chain features in type 1 diabetes listed by TCRdb under 2018. On the study overall, not on this receptor specifically: Type 1 diabetes patients showed a moderate but significant shortening of TCRB CDR3 length in all four CD4+ subsets.

Receptors were amplified or captured by the immunoSEQ multiplex PCR assay. All of the isolated RNA was reverse transcribed with the High Capacity cDNA Reverse Transcription Kit, so expressed TCRB transcripts were sequenced. In its TCRdb copy, this immuneACCESS table keeps in-frame sequences only and misses some clones. Where compared with another copy, unresolved V genes explain less than half of these, and the others have no known cause. The sample contains approximately 360,000 clones, 10% to 15% of them found a single time. 0.01% of the sample is in the top ten clones. Their cognate antigens are unknown. The source material was naive CD4+ T cells from blood. The sample's cell subset or site label, decoded: true naive CD4+ T cells. All receptors derive from a woman aged 18-29 years with type 1 diabetes.

The chain recombines TRBV9 with TRBJ2-3, with D hard to call. Germline V lookup: CDR1 SGDLS, CDR2 YYNGEE. The germline V and J ends were trimmed by 0 bases and 2 bases, with 7 bases remaining between them. The CDR3 covers 14 residues. The CDR3 is CASSVGLLTDTQYF. The CDR3 nucleotides read TGTGCCAGCAGCGTAGGTCTCCTCACAGATACGCAGTATTTT. The whole variable domain, remainder taken from reference TRBV9 and TRBJ2-3, is DSGVTQTPKHLITATGQRVTLRCSPRSGDLSVYWYQQSLDQGLQFLIQYYNGEERAKGNILERFSAQQFPDLHSELNLSSLELGDSALYFCASSVGLLTDTQYFGPGTRLTVL.

This chain links TRBV28 with TRBJ1-4; the D is unclear. Per germline, CDR1 MDHEN and CDR2 SYDVKM. There are 12 residues in the CDR3. Trimming took 4 bases from V and 5 from J, leaving 5 bases between them. The CDR3 sequence is CASSSRNEKLFF. The DNA for the CDR3 is TGTGCCAGCAGTTCCAGGAATGAAAAACTGTTTTTT. The variable domain in full, completed from reference TRBV28 and TRBJ1-4, reads DVKVTQSSRYLVKRTGEKVFLECVQDMDHENMFWYRQDPGLGLRLIYFSYDVKMKEKGDIPEGYSVSREKKERFSLILESASTNQTSMYLCASSSRNEKLFFGSGTQLSVL.

This clone has just a few counts. V usage is TRBV7-9 and J usage is TRBJ2-7; a possible D gene is TRBD2 (6 bases). Trimming shortened V by 4 bases and J by 4 bases, and 14 bases separated the two germline ends. Germline V gene sequence: CDR1 SEHNR, CDR2 FQNEAQ (reference sequence). The CDR3 totals 14 residues. This chain's CDR3 is CASSYAGGVYEQYF. In nucleotides, the CDR3 is TGTGCCAGCAGCTACGCCGGGGGAGTTTACGAGCAGTACTTC. Filled out from reference TRBV7-9 and TRBJ2-7, the complete variable domain reads DTGVSQNPRHKITKRGQNVTFRCDPISEHNRLYWYRQTLGQGPEFLTYFQNEAQLEKSRLLSDRFSAERPKGSFSTLEIQRTEQGDSAMYLCASSYAGGVYEQYFGPGTRLTVT.

The chain employs TRBV28 and TRBJ2-6; the D is unclear. The CDR3 totals 17 residues. Germline values: CDR1 MDHEN, CDR2 SYDVKM. Trimming stripped 3 bases from V and 0 bases from J, with 12 bases between. CDR3 nucleotide sequence: TGTGCCAGCAGTTTTAACTACAAGAGCTCTGGGGCCAACGTCCTGACTTTC. Translating it yields CASSFNYKSSGANVLTF.

V and J are TRBV9 and TRBJ2-2, with D tentatively TRBD2 (5 bases). The V gene lost 3 bases and the J gene lost 4 bases, with 16 bases spanning the gap. Germline CDR1 reads SGDLS; CDR2 reads YYNGEE. The CDR3 is made up of 16 amino acids. CDR3 sequence: CASSGEGALSTGELFF. CDR3 DNA: TGTGCCAGCAGCGGAGAGGGAGCCCTGAGCACCGGGGAGCTGTTTTTT.

J is TRBJ2-2 and V is TRBV5-4; 14 bases align to TRBD2. CDR3 length: 16 residues. Trimming removed 4 bases from V and 8 bases from J; junction bases left unmatched: 7. Germline loops: CDR1 SGHNT, CDR2 YYREEE (reference sequence). In DNA, the CDR3 is TGTGCCAGCAGCAAGGGACTAGCGGGAGACAGAGGGGAGCTGTTTTTT. Its translation: CASSKGLAGDRGELFF. Drawing the rest from reference TRBV5-4 and TRBJ2-2, the complete variable domain is ETGVTQSPTHLIKTRGQQVTLRCSSQSGHNTVSWYQQALGQGPQFIFQYYREEENGRGNFPPRFSGLQFPNYSSELNVNALELDDSALYLCASSKGLAGDRGELFFGEGSRLTVL.

The V call is TRBV6-6, the J call TRBJ2-3; tentative D call: TRBD2 (6 bases). V dropped 7 bases and J dropped 2 bases, with 13 bases sitting between them. The CDR3 is 14 residues long. Germline CDR1 is MNHNY and CDR2 is SVGAGI (reference sequence). The CDR3 loop is CASMWRGDTDTQYF. CDR3 nucleotides: TGTGCCAGCATGTGGCGGGGAGACACAGATACGCAGTATTTT.

This clone was counted between two and nine times. The chain recombines TRBV29-1 with TRBJ2-6, with D hard to call. The CDR3 consists of 13 residues. The germline V gene has CDR1 SQVTM and CDR2 ANQGSEA. V was clipped by 4 bases and J by 3 bases, with 7 bases between them. As DNA, the CDR3 is TGCAGCGTTGCCCCAAATGGGGCCAACGTCCTGACTTTC. Protein sequence: CSVAPNGANVLTF.

The chain couples TRBV28 to TRBJ2-7, with TRBD1 matching 9 bases. Germline CDR1 is MDHEN and CDR2 is SYDVKM. Trimming cost V 10 bases and J 4 bases; bases outside gene matches: 5. The CDR3 has 12 residues. CDR3 region: CATRQGVYEQYF. The CDR3 DNA reads as TGTGCCACTAGACAGGGGGTATACGAGCAGTACTTC.

The V gene is TRBV5-4, the J gene TRBJ2-3, with a possible D match to TRBD2 (6 bases). The germline CDR1 and CDR2 sequences are SGHNT and YYREEE (reference sequence). This CDR3 region has 17 residues. V dropped 4 bases and J dropped 3 bases, with 21 bases sitting between them. The DNA of the CDR3 is TGTGCCAGCAGCCGATTTGTGGCGGGAACGATAACAGATACGCAGTATTTT. The encoded protein is CASSRFVAGTITDTQYF. Combining the CDR3 with reference TRBV5-4 and TRBJ2-3 gives the whole variable domain ETGVTQSPTHLIKTRGQQVTLRCSSQSGHNTVSWYQQALGQGPQFIFQYYREEENGRGNFPPRFSGLQFPNYSSELNVNALELDDSALYLCASSRFVAGTITDTQYFGPGTRLTVL.

The chain couples TRBV2 to TRBJ2-7; TRBD2 is a possible D gene (5 bases). The CDR3 length is 13 residues. The V and J ends lost 8 bases and 0 bases respectively, with 11 bases between them. Germline loops: CDR1 SNHLY, CDR2 FYNNEI. The CDR3: CASEQRSSYEQYF. The DNA for the CDR3 is TGTGCCAGCGAACAGCGGAGCTCCTACGAGCAGTACTTC.

This chain joins TRBV9 and TRBJ2-1; possibly TRBD2 for D (6 bases). CDR1 and CDR2 (germline): SGDLS, YYNGEE. The CDR3 is 13 amino acids. V lost 3 bases, J lost 7 bases, and 11 bases lay in between. The CDR3 sequence: CASSEGTRNEQFF. CDR3 sequence (DNA): TGTGCCAGCAGCGAAGGGACTCGGAATGAGCAGTTCTTC.

A few counts support this clone. J is TRBJ1-2 and V is TRBV28; no firm D call. The V gene's germline CDR1 is MDHEN and CDR2 SYDVKM. This CDR3 is 12 amino acids long. V was pared by 7 bases and J by 0 bases, with 6 bases between. The CDR3 sequence: CASNRANYGYTF. The CDR3 DNA reads as TGTGCCAGCAATAGAGCTAACTATGGCTACACCTTC.

The chain combines TRBV5-4 with TRBJ1-1; the D gene is possibly TRBD1 (6 bases). The CDR3 contains 12 residues. V gave up 4 bases and J gave up 8 bases, with 12 bases separating them. Germline V gives CDR1 SGHNT, CDR2 YYREEE (reference sequence). The CDR3 region is CASSLRGGEAFF. The DNA for the CDR3 is TGTGCCAGCAGCCTACGAGGGGGAGAAGCTTTCTTT.

This clone was seen a handful of times. This chain joins TRBV9 and TRBJ1-2; D call uncertain. There are 15 residues in the CDR3. Trimming removed 0 bases from V and 3 bases from J, with 12 bases in between. Germline assignment: CDR1 SGDLS and CDR2 YYNGEE. The CDR3 sequence is CASSVAARSDYGYTF. The CDR3 DNA sequence: TGTGCCAGCAGCGTAGCCGCACGTTCGGACTATGGCTACACCTTC.

This clone was found a few times. The chain carries TRBV6-1 and TRBJ2-2; D is ambiguous. V was shortened by 6 bases and J by 5 bases, with 7 bases between the two germline ends. This CDR3 has 12 amino acids. Looked up from germline, CDR1 is MNHNS and CDR2 is SASEGT. CDR3 nucleotides: TGTGCCAGCAGAAGCTCAACCGGGGAGCTGTTTTTT. Protein product: CASRSSTGELFF.

This clone was found a few times. The chain joins TRBV7-2 to TRBJ2-2; TRBD2 is a possible D gene (5 bases). The CDR3 runs to 15 residues. Trimming pared 6 bases from V and 2 bases from J, leaving 13 bases between. Germline lookup yields CDR1 SGHTA and CDR2 FQGNSA. The CDR3 sequence is CASSSDWTNTGELFF. The DNA for the CDR3 is TGTGCCAGCAGTTCTGACTGGACTAACACCGGGGAGCTGTTTTTT.

V usage is TRBV28 and J usage is TRBJ2-1; 8 nucleotides align to TRBD2. CDR1 is MDHEN and CDR2 is SYDVKM in the germline V gene. The CDR3 is 12 amino acids. Trimming removed 6 bases from V and 9 bases from J; junction bases left unmatched: 4. CDR3 nucleotide sequence: TGTGCCAGCAGCGCGGGAGGCAGTGAGCAGTTCTTC. It specifies CASSAGGSEQFF.

This rearrangement joins TRBV10-3 to TRBJ2-1, with 10 bases lining up with TRBD2. Trimming cost V 2 bases and J 8 bases; bases outside gene matches: 9. Germline V lookup: CDR1 ENHRY, CDR2 SYGVKD. This CDR3 is built from 16 residues. Here the CDR3 DNA reads TGTGCCATCAGTGAGCACCAAACCCTAGCGGGAGATGAGCAGTTCTTC. It codes for CAISEHQTLAGDEQFF.

The chain links TRBV10-3 to TRBJ2-3, with 8 bases that match TRBD2. The V and J ends lost 6 bases and 4 bases, in that order; junction bases with no gene match: 6. Germline V gene sequence: CDR1 ENHRY, CDR2 SYGVKD. This CDR3 is built from 14 residues. CDR3 DNA sequence: TGTGCCATCAGCCAGCGGGAGTCGGCAGATACGCAGTATTTT. This gives the protein CAISQRESADTQYF.

In its sample, this clone was seen a few times. V gene TRBV4-3 combines with J gene TRBJ2-2; D is unclear. The CDR3 consists of 13 residues. Germline V gene data show CDR1 as LGHNA and CDR2 as YSLEER. V was clipped by 2 bases and J by 2 bases, with 3 bases between them. CDR3 sequence (DNA): TGCGCCAGCAGCCAAATAAACACCGGGGAGCTGTTTTTT. Translating it yields CASSQINTGELFF.

This clone was detected only a few times. V is TRBV6-5 and J is TRBJ1-2; D may be TRBD1 (5 bases). V was trimmed by 0 bases and J by 5 bases, leaving 13 bases between them. Germline assignment: CDR1 MNHEY and CDR2 SVGAGI. CDR3 length: 15 residues. The CDR3 region is CASSYSTGLTYGYTF. DNA for the CDR3: TGTGCCAGCAGTTACTCCACAGGACTAACGTATGGCTACACCTTC.

This rearrangement joins TRBV28 to TRBJ2-7, with 10 bases lining up with TRBD1. V gave up 11 bases and J gave up 2 bases; unmatched junction bases: 12. This CDR3 region has 15 residues. The germline gives CDR1 MDHEN, CDR2 SYDVKM. CDR3 sequence (DNA): TGTGCCGCGGGGGTCAGACAGGGGGCGCCCTACGAGCAGTACTTC. Amino acids: CAAGVRQGAPYEQYF.

About this clone: The sample contains more than one DNA sequence encoding this CDR3. V gene TRBV28 combines with J gene TRBJ2-7, with TRBD2 as a possible D gene (5 bases). This CDR3 comprises 11 residues. Germline lookup yields CDR1 MDHEN and CDR2 SYDVKM. The germline V and J ends were trimmed by 8 bases and 1 base, with 6 bases remaining between them. The CDR3 loop reads CASGGSYEQYF. The CDR3, as DNA: TGTGCCAGCGGAGGATCCTACGAGCAGTACTTC.

J is TRBJ1-5 and V is TRBV7-8; D is possibly TRBD1 (6 bases). CDR1 SGHVS and CDR2 FQNEAQ come from the germline V gene. Trimming removed 0 bases at V and 5 bases at J, with 8 bases between. This CDR3 is 14 amino acids long. CDR3 bases: TGTGCCAGCAGCTTAGCGACAGGCGATCAGCCCCAGCATTTT. Translated: CASSLATGDQPQHF.